These 2 T cell receptor beta chains were all obtained from the same sample, sequenced in a study of shared clonotypes between healthy human individuals. The protocol was immunoSEQ multiplex PCR, while the TCRdb copy is restricted to in-frame clones and leaves out a portion. The sample lists about 1.5 million clones, 95% to 99% occurring once. The sequencing input was naive CD4+ T cells sorted from blood. This sample's subset: CD45RA+ positively selected. All receptors come from a man aged 25-45 years in good health.

The chain carries TRBV6-6 and TRBJ2-5, with 12 bases identical to TRBD2. The V gene end was trimmed by 0 bases and the J gene end by 3 bases; junction bases not matched to a gene: 2. The CDR3 runs 16 residues. Looked up from germline, CDR1 is MNHNY and CDR2 is SVGAGI (reference sequence). DNA of the CDR3: TGTGCCAGCAGTTACTCTAGACTAGCGGGAGAAGAGACCCAGTACTTC. Protein sequence: CASSYSRLAGEETQYF.

The chain employs TRBV7-2 and TRBJ1-3, with TRBD1 as a possible D gene (5 bases). Trimming stripped 3 bases from V and 4 bases from J, with 13 bases between. CDR1 is SGHTA, CDR2 FQGNSA, per germline. The length of the CDR3 is 15 residues. Written as DNA, the CDR3 is TGTGCCAGCAGCTTGGGCAGGGCAAAAGGAAACACCATATATTTT. This sequence encodes CASSLGRAKGNTIYF. Together with reference TRBV7-2 and TRBJ1-3, the CDR3 gives the full variable domain: GAGVSQSPSNKVTEKGKDVELRCDPISGHTALYWYRQSLGQGLEFLIYFQGNSAPDKSGLPSDRFSAERTGGSVSTLTIQRTQQEDSAVYLCASSLGRAKGNTIYFGEGSWLTVV.